A single sample is the source of the 24 T cell receptor beta chains below, sequenced in a study of OX40 agonist ivuxolimab in advanced cancers. Assay used: immunoSEQ multiplex PCR; TCRdb lists only in-frame clones, some missing. The sample shows tens of thousands of clones, approximately 75% of them seen only once. The sample in question was CD4+ or CD8+ T cells sorted from blood, obtained in a trial of the OX40 agonist ivuxolimab. Receptors originate from an adult with an advanced solid tumor such as melanoma, head and neck, liver or kidney cancer.

This rearrangement joins TRBV10-2 to TRBJ2-2, with D unresolved. The V gene lost 4 bases and the J gene lost 6 bases, with 9 bases spanning the gap. Germline CDR1 is WSHSY and CDR2 is SAAADI. This CDR3 region has 13 residues. CDR3: CASSASKSGELFF. The CDR3 DNA follows: TGCGCCAGCAGTGCATCCAAGTCCGGGGAGCTGTTTTTT.

There are a few counts of this clone. This chain links TRBV19 with TRBJ2-1; D not resolved. CDR3 length: 12 residues. Germline CDR1 and CDR2: LNHDA and SQIVND (reference sequence). Trimming took off 1 base at V and 9 bases at J, with 7 bases between the two ends. Written as DNA, the CDR3 is TGTGCCAGTAGTATAGGCAATATTGAGCAGTTCTTC. Translation: CASSIGNIEQFF.

The rearrangement joins TRBV12-1 to TRBJ1-4. TRBV12-1 is shown as a pseudogene. This CDR3 is 13 amino acids long. As DNA, the CDR3 is TGTGCCAGCAGCAGTCATGGAAATGAAAAACTGTTTTTT. Residues: CASSSHGNEKLFF.

The J gene is TRBJ2-3, the V gene TRBV6-1; maybe TRBD2 (6 bases). The CDR3 is made up of 15 amino acids. Trimming took off 6 bases at V and 4 bases at J, with 17 bases between the two ends. Germline values: CDR1 MNHNS, CDR2 SASEGT. Here the CDR3 DNA reads TGTGCCAGCAGCGTCCCGGGGGTTCCCTCAGATACGCAGTATTTT. It is translated as CASSVPGVPSDTQYF.

Of note for this clone: The sample contains more than one DNA sequence encoding this CDR3. The CDR3 DNA is TGTGCCAGCAGCTTGGCCCTAGGTTCGAACACTGAAGCTTTCTTT. Amino acids: CASSLALGSNTEAFF. The chain carries TRBV5-4 and TRBJ1-1; D remains unclear. The CDR3 spans 15 residues. In germline, CDR1 is SGHNT, CDR2 YYREEE (reference sequence). V lost 0 bases to trimming and J lost 1 base, with 10 bases between them.

This clone appeared once. V gene TRBV5-1 combines with J gene TRBJ2-3; 11 bases align to TRBD2. The CDR3 totals 15 residues. Unmatched junction bases numbered 3, after V lost 4 bases and J lost 2 bases. Germline loops: CDR1 SGHRS, CDR2 YFSETQ. CDR3 in DNA: TGCGCCAGCAGCCCACTAGCGGGGGTCACAGATACGCAGTATTTT. Translating it yields CASSPLAGVTDTQYF.

The CDR3, as DNA: TGTGCCAGCAGTCCACCAACTTTACTAGCGGGGGGAAAATACAATGAGCAGTTCTTC. Its translation: CASSPPTLLAGGKYNEQFF. The chain links TRBV28 to TRBJ2-1, with 12 bases aligning to TRBD2. The V gene's germline CDR1 is MDHEN and CDR2 SYDVKM. V dropped 5 bases and J dropped 4; count of bases not matched to a gene: 15. This CDR3 contains 19 residues.

The chain carries TRBV7-2 and TRBJ2-2; D is ambiguous. Trimming shortened V by 2 bases and J by 6 bases, and 13 bases separated the two germline ends. CDR1 SGHTA and CDR2 FQGNSA come from the germline V gene. The length of the CDR3 is 15 residues. Written as DNA, the CDR3 is TGTGCCAGCAGCTTAACGATGGGGTACGCCGGGGAGCTGTTTTTT. Protein: CASSLTMGYAGELFF.

The V and J genes are TRBV9 and TRBJ2-7; the match to TRBD1 covers 10 bases. Per the germline V gene, CDR1 is SGDLS and CDR2 is YYNGEE. The CDR3 totals 15 residues. J gave up 5 bases and V 4 bases, and 9 bases lay outside the gene matches. The CDR3, as DNA: TGTGCCAGCAGCCACGGGTGGACAGGGGGGGACGAGCAGTACTTC. As protein: CASSHGWTGGDEQYF.

The rearrangement joins TRBV28 to TRBJ2-5, with no clear D. The end of the DNA fits TRBJ2-7 better, so the J call may be wrong. The CDR3 length is 12 residues. The germline CDR1 and CDR2 sequences are MDHEN and SYDVKM. CDR3 DNA: TGTGCCAGCAGTTTATCGGGTTACGAGCAGTACTTC. It yields the protein CASSLSGYEQYF.

The chain employs TRBV15 and TRBJ2-5; unclear D gene. The germline V and J ends were trimmed by 0 bases and 1 base, with 6 bases remaining between them. The germline V gene has CDR1 LNHNV and CDR2 YYDKDF (reference sequence). The CDR3 has 14 amino acids. This CDR3 reads CATSRDPVQETQYF. In DNA, the CDR3 is TGTGCCACCAGCAGAGACCCAGTCCAAGAGACCCAGTACTTC.

The chain has TRBV2 and TRBJ1-2; D not certain. CDR3 size: 14 residues. The V gene's germline CDR1 is SNHLY and CDR2 FYNNEI. V lost 1 base to trimming and J lost 4 bases, with 10 bases between them. For the CDR3, the DNA is TGTGCCAGCAGTGAAGTCCTGATGGGCTATGGCTACACCTTC. As protein: CASSEVLMGYGYTF.

The chain combines TRBV5-8 with TRBJ2-5; D unresolved. The CDR3 consists of 13 residues. The germline CDR1 and CDR2 sequences are SGHTS and YDEGEE. V lost 1 base and J 5 bases, leaving 9 bases between the germline ends. The CDR3 DNA is TGTGCCAGCAGCTTGTTAGGTTATGAGACCCAGTACTTC. As protein: CASSLLGYETQYF.

This chain connects TRBV2 to TRBJ2-2; 8 nucleotides line up with TRBD1. The V and J ends lost 10 bases and 0 bases, in that order; junction bases with no gene match: 7. The germline V gene has CDR1 SNHLY and CDR2 FYNNEI. The CDR3 spans 15 residues. CDR3 sequence reads: CATTPDRANTGELFF. Here the CDR3 DNA reads TGTGCCACCACACCGGACAGGGCGAACACCGGGGAGCTGTTTTTT.

This chain joins TRBV14 and TRBJ2-3; weak D call: TRBD1 (6 bases). The CDR3 covers 17 residues. Germline-derived CDR1 and CDR2 are SGHDN and FVKESK. Deletions cut 0 bases from V and 0 bases from J, with 13 bases between. Written as DNA, the CDR3 is TGTGCCAGCAGCCAAGATGTCAGGGGAGTTAGCACAGATACGCAGTATTTT. Amino acid sequence: CASSQDVRGVSTDTQYF.

In this sample, this clone turned up once. This chain uses TRBV10-3 with TRBJ1-2, with D unclear. The CDR3 covers 13 residues. With 6 bases removed from V and 8 bases from J, the gap between germline ends came to 16 bases. Germline V lookup: CDR1 ENHRY, CDR2 SYGVKD. CDR3 sequence (DNA): TGTGCCATCAGGCAGACGGAGGTGGAGGGCTACACCTTC. Its protein product is CAIRQTEVEGYTF.

V usage is TRBV2 and J usage is TRBJ1-3; D may be TRBD1 (5 bases). CDR1 SNHLY and CDR2 FYNNEI come from the germline V gene. Deletions cut 7 bases from V and 0 bases from J, with 10 bases between. This CDR3 comprises 14 residues. In DNA, the CDR3 is TGTGCCAGCATTGGGGGTCACTCTGGAAACACCATATATTTT. It is translated as CASIGGHSGNTIYF.

This chain joins TRBV19 and TRBJ2-1; 10 bases map to TRBD2. Germline V gene sequence: CDR1 LNHDA, CDR2 SQIVND (reference sequence). This CDR3 contains 17 residues. With V trimmed by 2 bases and J by 0 bases, 4 bases remained unmatched. The CDR3 DNA is TGTGCCAGTAGTATACAAGCGGGGGGGAGCTCCTACAATGAGCAGTTCTTC. This codes for CASSIQAGGSSYNEQFF.

The gene calls are TRBV27 and TRBJ2-7; 9 bases line up with TRBD2. J was trimmed by 3 bases and V by 6 bases; bases with no gene match: 9. CDR1 is MNHEY and CDR2 is SMNVEV in the germline V gene (reference sequence). This CDR3 has 15 residues. CDR3 coding DNA: TGTGCCAGCAGATTTGAGGCGGGGGGGAACTACGAGCAGTACTTC. As protein: CASRFEAGGNYEQYF.

This chain links TRBV7-2 with TRBJ1-1; D remains ambiguous. Trimming left V 2 bases short and J 3 bases short, with 7 bases between. This CDR3 has 13 residues. The V gene's germline CDR1 is SGHTA and CDR2 FQGNSA. The CDR3 spells CASSLKRDTEAFF. The CDR3 DNA sequence: TGTGCCAGCAGCTTAAAAAGGGACACTGAAGCTTTCTTT.

The chain employs TRBV9 and TRBJ2-5; TRBD2 agrees at 8 bases. This CDR3 region has 15 residues. J gave up 1 base and V 4 bases, and 6 bases lay outside the gene matches. Germline CDR1 SGDLS, CDR2 YYNGEE. The CDR3 is CASSRTSTLQETQYF. CDR3 DNA: TGTGCCAGCAGCAGGACTAGCACTCTCCAAGAGACCCAGTACTTC.

The genes are TRBV2 and TRBJ1-3, with TRBD1 as a possible D gene (5 bases). The V end was cut by 3 bases, the J end by 2 bases, with 8 bases between. The CDR3 runs to 14 residues. From germline, CDR1 is SNHLY and CDR2 FYNNEI. The CDR3 nucleotides read TGTGCCAGCAGTGAGCAGGGAACTGGAAACACCATATATTTT. Its translation: CASSEQGTGNTIYF.

This clone has just a few counts. The chain links TRBV12-1 to TRBJ2-7; the D segment call TRBD1 is taken from the table without a DNA check. TRBV12-1 is a pseudogene segment. The length of the CDR3 is 17 residues. The CDR3 coding sequence is TGTGCCAGCAGCTTCCGGGACAGGGTGTTGTCATCCTACGAGCAGTACTTC. This gives the protein CASSFRDRVLSSYEQYF.

This clone was counted once. The rearrangement links TRBV15 to TRBJ2-2; D is unresolved. CDR3 length: 14 residues. Germline-derived CDR1 and CDR2 are LNHNV and YYDKDF (reference sequence). V lost 8 bases and J lost 5, with 15 bases in between. The CDR3 sequence: CATRGNAQTGELFF. CDR3 in DNA: TGTGCCACCCGCGGAAACGCCCAGACCGGGGAGCTGTTTTTT.